This T cell receptor (beta chain) was identified in a study of T cell clonality in common variable immunodeficiency. General study results and limits: Reportedly, TCR beta sequences from common variable immunodeficiency showed fewer deletions and N-nucleotide insertions.

By frequency, this clone is medium-sized (0.01 to 0.1%). The antigen remains unidentified. The read is 3 residues too short to cover the CDR3 end, so that end is filled in from the germline J gene. V lost 0 bases to trimming and J lost 3 bases, with 9 bases between them. CDR1 and CDR2 from the germline V gene are LNHNV and YYDKDF (reference sequence). CDR3 length equals 14 residues. Sequencing was performed with immunoSEQ multiplex PCR; in TCRdb, only in-frame clones are kept and a portion is missing. The sample spans approximately 8,800 clones; the ten largest clones claim roughly 4%. This chain uses TRBV15 with TRBJ2-7; TRBD1 is a possible D gene (5 bases). The clonotype was recovered from a human donor with common variable immunodeficiency. The sample comprised peripheral blood mononuclear cells. This CDR3 is CATSRDGASYEQYF. The CDR3 DNA, read in part, is TGTGCCACCAGCAGAGATGGGGCGAGCTACGAG.